This entry describes one TCR beta chain. The junction departs from the called germline gene at one end, perhaps through a read error. The sample originates from a study of tumor-infiltrating lymphocytes in primary liver carcinoma. Germline DNA was also extracted, while the blood RNA originated from unsorted whole blood. The CDR3 length is 18 residues. Germline V lookup: CDR1 SGHKS, CDR2 YYEKEE (reference sequence). A constant-region primer primed TCR beta cDNA synthesis from roughly 510 ng of total RNA. Libraries of TCR beta came from three nested multiplex PCR rounds with slightly modified ARM-PCR. Both of the initial two PCR rounds ran for around 9 cycles and employed TRBV1-TRBV30 forward primers alongside a C-beta reverse primer. One entry per CDR3 protein, called by TCRdb with MiXCR from the multiplex PCR reads. The sample lists about 310,000 distinct CDR3 sequences, almost 60% seen once, with about 17% in the top ten.

The J gene is TRBJ2-6, the V gene TRBV5-5, with 11 nucleotides matching TRBD2. The sequence was obtained from a woman aged 25 to 39 with primary liver carcinoma and hepatitis B virus infection. Sequencing used peripheral blood. CDR3 amino acids: CASSQGLAARSGASVLTF. The DNA for the CDR3 is TGTGCCAGCAGCCAGGGACTAGCGGCCCGCTCTGGGGCCAGCGTCCTGACTTTC.